This T cell receptor beta chain was observed in a study of blood T cell repertoires in COVID-19. On the study more broadly: PBMCs, B-cell-depleted T cells, or T cells were the source of the cDNA or gDNA that made up the material.

In the original processing: Estimation of nucleated cell counts was performed using reference gene primer amplification. Here immunoSEQ multiplex PCR was the method, and the copy in TCRdb shows in-frame clones only, minus some. V and J calls and clone size follow that table, whereas D and trimming were derived from the DNA. This sample carries approximately 180,000 clones, approximately 89% of them seen once, and the ten largest clones take around 2.6%. This CDR3 has 14 residues. The V gene end was trimmed by 4 bases and the J gene end by 11 bases; junction bases not matched to a gene: 5. Germline CDR1 KGHSH, CDR2 LQKENI.

What was sequenced was peripheral blood. This rearrangement joins TRBV18 to TRBJ1-6; TRBD1 matches at 10 bases. This TCR came from a man aged 40-49 years with active or convalescent COVID-19. The CDR3 is CASSLGQGETPLHF. CDR3 DNA: TGTGCCAGCTCACTCGGACAGGGGGAGACACCCCTCCACTTT.